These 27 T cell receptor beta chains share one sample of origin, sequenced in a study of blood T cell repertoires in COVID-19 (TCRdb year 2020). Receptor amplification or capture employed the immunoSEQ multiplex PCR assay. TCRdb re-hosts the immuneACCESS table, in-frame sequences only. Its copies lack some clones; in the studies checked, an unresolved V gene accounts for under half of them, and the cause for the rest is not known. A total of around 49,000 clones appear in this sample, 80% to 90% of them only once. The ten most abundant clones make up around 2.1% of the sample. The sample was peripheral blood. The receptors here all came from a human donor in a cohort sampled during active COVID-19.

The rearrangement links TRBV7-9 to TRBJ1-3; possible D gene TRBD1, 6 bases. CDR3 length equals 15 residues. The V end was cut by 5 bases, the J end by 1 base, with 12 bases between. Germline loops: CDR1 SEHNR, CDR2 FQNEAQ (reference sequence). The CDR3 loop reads CASSLQGGSGNTIYF. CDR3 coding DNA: TGTGCCAGCAGCCTACAGGGTGGATCTGGAAACACCATATATTTT.

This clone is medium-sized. The CDR3 bases are TGTGCCAGCAGTTTTTATCCCGACACCATATATTTT. It codes for CASSFYPDTIYF. The V and J genes are TRBV12-3 or TRBV12-4 and TRBJ1-3, with D unclear. This CDR3 comprises 12 residues. With 3 bases removed from V and 8 bases from J, the gap between germline ends came to 8 bases.

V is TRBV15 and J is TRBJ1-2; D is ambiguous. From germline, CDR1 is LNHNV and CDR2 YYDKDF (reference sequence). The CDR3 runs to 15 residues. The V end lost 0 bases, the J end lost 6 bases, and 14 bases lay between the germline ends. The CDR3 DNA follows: TGTGCCACCAGCAGAGATCAACTTTACCCGGATGGCTACACCTTC. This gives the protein CATSRDQLYPDGYTF.

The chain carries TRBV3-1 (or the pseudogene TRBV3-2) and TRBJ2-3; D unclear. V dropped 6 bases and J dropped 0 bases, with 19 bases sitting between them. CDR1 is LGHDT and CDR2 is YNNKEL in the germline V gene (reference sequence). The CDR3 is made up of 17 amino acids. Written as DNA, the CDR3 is TGTGCCAGCAGTCTTCTAACCGTGAAACCTAGCACAGATACGCAGTATTTT. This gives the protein CASSLLTVKPSTDTQYF.

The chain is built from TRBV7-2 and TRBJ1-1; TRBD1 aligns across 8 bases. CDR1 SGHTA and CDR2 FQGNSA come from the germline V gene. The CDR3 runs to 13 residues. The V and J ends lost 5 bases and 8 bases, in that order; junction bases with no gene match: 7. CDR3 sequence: CASSPRQGIEAFF. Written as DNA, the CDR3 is TGTGCCAGCAGCCCGCGACAGGGGATAGAAGCTTTCTTT.

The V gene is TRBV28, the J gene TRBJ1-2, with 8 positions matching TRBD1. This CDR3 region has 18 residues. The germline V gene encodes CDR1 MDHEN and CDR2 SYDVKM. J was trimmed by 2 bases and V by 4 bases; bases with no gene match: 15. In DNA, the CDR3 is TGTGCCAGCAGTTCACGATTGAGCGGACAGGGTAGGAACTATGGCTACACCTTC. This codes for CASSSRLSGQGRNYGYTF.

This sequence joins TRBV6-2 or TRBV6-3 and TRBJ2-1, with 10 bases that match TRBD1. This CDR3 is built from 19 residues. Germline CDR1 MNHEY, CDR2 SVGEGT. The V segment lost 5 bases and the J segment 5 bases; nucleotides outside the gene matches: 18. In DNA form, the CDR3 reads TGTGCCAGCAGTGGAAGACAGGGGGCTGACTTCAAAGCCCACAATGAGCAGTTCTTC. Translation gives CASSGRQGADFKAHNEQFF.

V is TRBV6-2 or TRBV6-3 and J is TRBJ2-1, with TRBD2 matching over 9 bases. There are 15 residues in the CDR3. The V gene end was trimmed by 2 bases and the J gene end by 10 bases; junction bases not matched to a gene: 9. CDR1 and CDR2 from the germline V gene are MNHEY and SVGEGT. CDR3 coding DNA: TGTGCCAGCAGTTACGGGGGGCTAGCGGGGCGGGAGCAGTTCTTC. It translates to CASSYGGLAGREQFF.

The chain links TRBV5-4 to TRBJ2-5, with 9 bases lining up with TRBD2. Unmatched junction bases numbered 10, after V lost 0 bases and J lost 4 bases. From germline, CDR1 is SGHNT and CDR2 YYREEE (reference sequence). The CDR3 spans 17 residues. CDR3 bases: TGTGCCAGCAGCTTGGAGATGGGTAGCGGGAGCCGAGAGACCCAGTACTTC. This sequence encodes CASSLEMGSGSRETQYF. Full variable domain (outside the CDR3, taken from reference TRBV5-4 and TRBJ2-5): ETGVTQSPTHLIKTRGQQVTLRCSSQSGHNTVSWYQQALGQGPQFIFQYYREEENGRGNFPPRFSGLQFPNYSSELNVNALELDDSALYLCASSLEMGSGSRETQYFGPGTRLLVL.

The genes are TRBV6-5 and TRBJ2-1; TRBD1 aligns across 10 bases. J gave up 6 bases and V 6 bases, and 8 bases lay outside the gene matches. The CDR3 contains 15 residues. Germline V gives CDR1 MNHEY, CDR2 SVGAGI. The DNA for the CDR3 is TGTGCCAGCAGCTCCCCCGGGACAGGGGCCAATGAGCAGTTCTTC. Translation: CASSSPGTGANEQFF.

The CDR3 nucleotides are TGTGCCAGCAGCCCTGGGGGGGCGGGTCGTAACACTGAAGCTTTCTTT. Protein product: CASSPGGAGRNTEAFF. The chain has TRBV7-2 and TRBJ1-1; the D gene is possibly TRBD1 (6 bases). Trimming took off 5 bases at V and 2 bases at J, with 18 bases between the two ends. CDR1 and CDR2 from the germline V gene are SGHTA and FQGNSA. The CDR3 loop spans 16 amino acids.

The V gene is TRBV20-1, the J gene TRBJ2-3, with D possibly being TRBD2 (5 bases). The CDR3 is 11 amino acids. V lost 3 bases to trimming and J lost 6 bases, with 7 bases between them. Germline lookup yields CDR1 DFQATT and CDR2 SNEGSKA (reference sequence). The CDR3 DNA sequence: TGCAGTGCTAGGTCGGGGGATACGCAGTATTTT. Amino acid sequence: CSARSGDTQYF.

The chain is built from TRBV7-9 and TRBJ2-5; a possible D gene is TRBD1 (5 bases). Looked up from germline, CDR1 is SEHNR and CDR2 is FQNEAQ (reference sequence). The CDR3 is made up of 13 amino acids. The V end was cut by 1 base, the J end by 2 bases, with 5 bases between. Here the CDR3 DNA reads TGTGCCAGCAGCTTAGGACAGCAAGAGACCCAGTACTTC. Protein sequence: CASSLGQQETQYF.

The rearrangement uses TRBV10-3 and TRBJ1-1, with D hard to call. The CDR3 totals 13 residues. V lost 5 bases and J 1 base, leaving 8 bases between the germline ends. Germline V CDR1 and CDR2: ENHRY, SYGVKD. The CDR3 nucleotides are TGTGCCATCAGTTCAAATCCGAACACTGAAGCTTTCTTT. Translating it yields CAISSNPNTEAFF.

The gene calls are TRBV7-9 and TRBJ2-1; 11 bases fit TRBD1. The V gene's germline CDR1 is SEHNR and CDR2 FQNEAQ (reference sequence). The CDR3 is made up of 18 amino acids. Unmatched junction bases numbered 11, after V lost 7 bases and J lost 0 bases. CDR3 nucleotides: TGTGCCAGCACCAGATGGACAGGGGGCCGAAGCTCCTACAATGAGCAGTTCTTC. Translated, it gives CASTRWTGGRSSYNEQFF.

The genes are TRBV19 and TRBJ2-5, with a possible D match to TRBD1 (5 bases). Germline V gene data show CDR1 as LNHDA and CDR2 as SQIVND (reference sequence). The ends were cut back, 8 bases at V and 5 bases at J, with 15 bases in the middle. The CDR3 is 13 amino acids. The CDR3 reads CASSQGVMETQYF. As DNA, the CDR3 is TGTGCCAGTTCCCAGGGTGTTATGGAGACCCAGTACTTC.

DNA of the CDR3: TGTGCCAGTAGTACCCAGCGGGGGCGCCGTGCTAGCACAGATACGCAGTATTTT. This gives the protein CASSTQRGRRASTDTQYF. J is TRBJ2-3 and V is TRBV19; 8 nucleotides line up with TRBD2. This CDR3 has 18 residues. The J segment lost 0 bases and the V segment lost 4 bases, leaving 12 bases of the junction unmatched. CDR1 is LNHDA, CDR2 SQIVND, per germline (reference sequence).

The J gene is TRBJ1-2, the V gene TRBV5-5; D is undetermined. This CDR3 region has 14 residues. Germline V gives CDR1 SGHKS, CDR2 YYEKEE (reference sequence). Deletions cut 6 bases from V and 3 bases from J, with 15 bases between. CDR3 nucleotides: TGTGCCAGCAACTCGCCCCCCGAAGACTATGGCTACACCTTC. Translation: CASNSPPEDYGYTF. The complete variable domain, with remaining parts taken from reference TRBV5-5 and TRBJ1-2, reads DAGVTQSPTHLIKTRGQQVTLRCSPISGHKSVSWYQQVLGQGPQFIFQYYEKEERGRGNFPDRFSARQFPNYSSELNVNALLLGDSALYLCASNSPPEDYGYTFGSGTRLTVV.

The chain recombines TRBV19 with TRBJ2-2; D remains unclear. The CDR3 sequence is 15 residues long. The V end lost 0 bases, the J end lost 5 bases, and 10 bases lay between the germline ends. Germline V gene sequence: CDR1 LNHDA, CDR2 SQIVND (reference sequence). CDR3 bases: TGTGCCAGTAGTATAGATTATGAGTCAACCGGGGAGCTGTTTTTT. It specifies CASSIDYESTGELFF.

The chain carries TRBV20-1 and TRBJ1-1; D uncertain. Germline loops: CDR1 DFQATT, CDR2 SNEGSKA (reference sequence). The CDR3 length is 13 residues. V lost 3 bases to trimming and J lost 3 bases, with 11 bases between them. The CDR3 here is CSASLGRDTEAFF. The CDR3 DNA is TGCAGTGCTAGTTTGGGGAGGGACACTGAAGCTTTCTTT.

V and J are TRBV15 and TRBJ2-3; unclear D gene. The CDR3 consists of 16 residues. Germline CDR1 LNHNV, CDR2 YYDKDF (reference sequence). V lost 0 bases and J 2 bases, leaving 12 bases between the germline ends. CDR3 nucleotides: TGTGCCACCAGCAGAGACTATGTGGTCGTCACAGATACGCAGTATTTT. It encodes CATSRDYVVVTDTQYF.

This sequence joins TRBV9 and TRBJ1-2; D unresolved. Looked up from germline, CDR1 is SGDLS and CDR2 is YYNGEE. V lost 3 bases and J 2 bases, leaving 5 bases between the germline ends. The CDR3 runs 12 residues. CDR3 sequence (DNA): TGTGCCAGCAGCGACAACAACTATGGCTACACCTTC. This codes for CASSDNNYGYTF.

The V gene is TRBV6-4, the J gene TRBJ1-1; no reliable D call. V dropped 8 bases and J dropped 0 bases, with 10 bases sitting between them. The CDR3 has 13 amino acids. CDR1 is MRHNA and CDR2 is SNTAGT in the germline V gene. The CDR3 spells CASAPEMNTEAFF. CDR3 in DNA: TGTGCCAGCGCCCCGGAGATGAACACTGAAGCTTTCTTT.

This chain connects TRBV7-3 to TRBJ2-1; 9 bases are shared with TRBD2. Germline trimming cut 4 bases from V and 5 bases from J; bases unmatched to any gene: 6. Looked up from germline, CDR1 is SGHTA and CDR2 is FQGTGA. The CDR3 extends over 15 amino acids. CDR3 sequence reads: CASSSRLAGNNEQFF. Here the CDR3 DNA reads TGTGCCAGCAGCTCCCGCCTAGCGGGGAACAATGAGCAGTTCTTC.

DNA for the CDR3: TGTGCCACCAGCAGAGATGGGGCTTCCAGGGCCCTCCACTTT. Translated: CATSRDGASRALHF. The rearrangement uses TRBV15 and TRBJ1-6; possible D gene TRBD1, 5 bases. The CDR3 extends over 14 amino acids. Germline V gene lookup returns CDR1 LNHNV and CDR2 YYDKDF (reference sequence). With 0 bases removed from V and 14 bases from J, the gap between germline ends came to 14 bases.

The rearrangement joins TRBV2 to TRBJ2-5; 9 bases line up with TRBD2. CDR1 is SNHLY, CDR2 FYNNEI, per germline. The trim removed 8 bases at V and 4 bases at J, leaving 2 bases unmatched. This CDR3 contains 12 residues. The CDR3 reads CASASGTETQYF. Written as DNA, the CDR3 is TGTGCCAGCGCTAGCGGGACAGAGACCCAGTACTTC.

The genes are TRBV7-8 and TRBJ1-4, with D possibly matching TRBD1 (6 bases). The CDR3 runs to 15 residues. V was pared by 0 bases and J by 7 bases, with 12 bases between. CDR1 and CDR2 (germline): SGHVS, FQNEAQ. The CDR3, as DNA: TGTGCCAGCAGCTTAGCTCTGGGGGCAAGTGAAAAACTGTTTTTT. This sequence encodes CASSLALGASEKLFF.